This TCR beta chain emerged from a study of blood T cell repertoires in COVID-19. In the study overall: Some COVID-19 samples were acute and others convalescent; all came from the United States, Italy and Spain.

The repertoire was sequenced with immunoSEQ multiplex PCR; TCRdb's copy has only in-frame clones and lacks some. The data contain some 150,000 clones, 77% of them singletons. The germline V and J ends were trimmed by 4 bases and 8 bases, with 12 bases remaining between them. Germline assignment: CDR1 SGHNT and CDR2 YYREEE (reference sequence). The CDR3 loop spans 13 amino acids. V and J are TRBV5-4 and TRBJ1-4; the D gene is possibly TRBD1 (6 bases). Source material: peripheral blood. This TCR came from a woman in her forties or fifties with active or convalescent COVID-19. The CDR3 DNA follows: TGTGCCAGCAGCCCGGCGGGGGCAGAAAAACTGTTTTTT. Encoded protein: CASSPAGAEKLFF.